The rows below give T cell receptor beta chains drawn from one sample of a study of blood T cell repertoires in COVID-19. The repertoire was sequenced with immunoSEQ multiplex PCR; TCRdb's copy has only in-frame clones and lacks some. The table has some 320,000 clones, about 87% seen once. The sample was PBMCs or T cells enriched from blood (not recorded which). The receptors derive from a woman younger than 45 who had recovered from COVID-19. Each CDR3 is given with its conserved first and last residue. D genes are given only for firm matches. Size is stated for part of the rows, as once, few or many counts, or as a class when the clone is expanded.

d_gene | j_gene | abundance | v_gene | CDR3nt | CDR3aa
. | TRBJ1-2 | . | TRBV19 | TGTGCCAGTGAAAATGGGGGCCGGGAACATGGCTACACCTTC | CASENGGREHGYTF
. | TRBJ2-6 | . | TRBV5-1 | TGCGCCAGCAGCTTGCAGGCGACTGGGGCCAACGTCCTGACTTTC | CASSLQATGANVLTF
TRBD1 | TRBJ1-2 | . | TRBV28 | TGTGCCAGCAGTTTAAGCTTCAGACAGGGGCATGGCTACACCTTC | CASSLSFRQGHGYTF
TRBD2 | TRBJ2-1 | . | TRBV3-1/TRBV3-2 | TGTGCCAGCAGCCAAGAGGGGGTAGCGGGGGATGGTGAGCAGTTCTTC | CASSQEGVAGDGEQFF
. | TRBJ1-1 | . | TRBV19 | TGTGCCAGTGGCGGGACGGAAAAGGTTTGGACTGAAGCTTTCTTT | CASGGTEKVWTEAFF
. | TRBJ1-2 | few | TRBV6-5 | TGTGCCAGCAGTTACTCTCGGCCAGGGCCTAACTATGGCTACACCTTC | CASSYSRPGPNYGYTF
. | TRBJ1-1 | . | TRBV21-1 | TGTGCCAGGCCTGGACAGGCTATTATCATGACAGCTTTCTTT | CARPGQAIIMTAFF
. | TRBJ2-1 | . | TRBV7-2 | TGTGCCAGCAGTCTCGTAGGGAGTGAGCAGTTCTTC | CASSLVGSEQFF
. | TRBJ1-5 | . | TRBV29-1 | TGCAGCGTAATATTAGGGGGGGCAGGGCAGCCCCAGCATTTT | CSVILGGAGQPQHF
. | TRBJ1-6 | few | TRBV19 | TGTGCCAGTAGTAGGCGGCCGCTCTCTAATTCACCCCTCCACTTT | CASSRRPLSNSPLHF
. | TRBJ2-2 | . | TRBV14 | TGTGCCAGCAGCCAAGACACGAACACCGGGGAGCTGTTTTTT | CASSQDTNTGELFF
. | TRBJ2-7 | once | TRBV28 | TGTGCCAGCAGTTTTCCCTCCCAAGGGGCCCACGAGCAGTACTTC | CASSFPSQGAHEQYF
. | TRBJ2-2 | once | TRBV9 | TGTGCCAGCAGCGTAGAGAACAGCGGGGAGCTGTTTTTT | CASSVENSGELFF
. | TRBJ1-1 | . | TRBV10-3 | TGTGCCATCAGTGACCCCGGCGAAACGTCGGGCACTGAAGCTTTCTTT | CAISDPGETSGTEAFF
. | TRBJ1-3 | . | TRBV5-1 | TGCGCCAGCAGCTTGGGTGCCGGGGCTGGAAACACCATATATTTT | CASSLGAGAGNTIYF
. | TRBJ2-7 | . | TRBV10-3 | TGTGCCATCAGTGACCCGGGACACAACTACGAGCAGTACTTC | CAISDPGHNYEQYF
TRBD1 | TRBJ1-2 | . | TRBV13 | TGTGCCAGCAGCCCGGACAGGGGGGGTCGTGGCTACACCTTC | CASSPDRGGRGYTF